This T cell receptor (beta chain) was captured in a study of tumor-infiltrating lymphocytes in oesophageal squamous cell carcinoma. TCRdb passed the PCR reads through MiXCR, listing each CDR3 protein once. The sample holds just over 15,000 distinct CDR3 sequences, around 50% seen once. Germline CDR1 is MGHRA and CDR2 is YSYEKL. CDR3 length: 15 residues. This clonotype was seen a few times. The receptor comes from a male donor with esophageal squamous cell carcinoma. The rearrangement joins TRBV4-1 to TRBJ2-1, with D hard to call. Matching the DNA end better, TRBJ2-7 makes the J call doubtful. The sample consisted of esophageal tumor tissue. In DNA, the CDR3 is TGCGCCAGCAGCCAGAGACTTTCAGATTCCTACGAGCAGTACTTC. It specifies CASSQRLSDSYEQYF.